The source of this T cell receptor beta chain is a study of CD8 T cells in Susac syndrome. CD8+ and CD4+ T cells from blood underwent TCR beta sequencing. A quantity of roughly 0.5 to 1 ug RNA underwent reverse transcription using random hexamers. The immunoSEQ assay covered 54 Vbeta and 13 Jbeta segments for CDR3. In TCRdb, the immunoSEQ multiplex PCR reads were re-called with MiXCR into one record per CDR3 protein. The sample consists of some 300,000 distinct CDR3 sequences, approximately 85% of them appearing once. Germline V gene lookup returns CDR1 LGHNA and CDR2 YSLEER. V lost 5 bases and J lost 2, with 13 bases in between. The CDR3 extends over 15 amino acids.

The chain uses TRBV4-3 and TRBJ1-3; D may be TRBD1 (5 bases). Sequenced material: CD8+ T cells from PBMCs. The receptor was derived from a human donor with multiple sclerosis. CDR3 sequence (DNA): TGCGCCAGCAGCACCCGGGACTGGACTGGAAACACCATATATTTT. Translating gives CASSTRDWTGNTIYF.